These 14 T cell receptor beta chains share one sample of origin, sequenced in a study of blood T cell repertoires in COVID-19. Clones were read by immunoSEQ multiplex PCR, and TCRdb kept only the in-frame ones, dropping some. The sample lists about 240,000 clones, around 90% seen once, with 0.83% in the top ten. The sequencing input was peripheral blood. The receptors stem from a man aged 25 to 40 with COVID-19, enrolled during active disease.

The chain combines TRBV15 with TRBJ1-2, with no clear D. V gave up 0 bases and J gave up 0 bases, with 11 bases separating them. There are 16 residues in the CDR3. Germline-derived CDR1 and CDR2 are LNHNV and YYDKDF (reference sequence). The CDR3 region has the DNA TGTGCCACCAGCAGAGACAGAACAGAAGCTAACTATGGCTACACCTTC. Its protein product is CATSRDRTEANYGYTF.

This rearrangement joins TRBV19 to TRBJ1-5; 8 bases align to TRBD1. Germline CDR1 and CDR2: LNHDA and SQIVND (reference sequence). The junction had 12 bases not matched to a gene; V was cut back by 1 base and J by 7 bases. There are 17 residues in the CDR3. The CDR3 loop is CASSIGSLDRGRQPQHF. In nucleotides, the CDR3 is TGTGCCAGTAGTATAGGTTCCCTTGACAGGGGTAGACAGCCCCAGCATTTT.

The chain recombines TRBV15 with TRBJ1-1; D not certain. The CDR3 length is 15 residues. Trimming took 1 base from V and 5 from J, leaving 14 bases between them. Germline CDR1 reads LNHNV; CDR2 reads YYDKDF (reference sequence). As DNA, the CDR3 is TGTGCCACCAGCAGAGGGACGACCGCGGGTACTGAAGCTTTCTTT. Protein sequence: CATSRGTTAGTEAFF.

CDR3 protein: CASSQNIGGYGYTF. CDR3 bases: TGTGCCAGCAGCCAAAACATTGGCGGCTATGGCTACACCTTC. The chain recombines TRBV3-1 (or the pseudogene TRBV3-2) with TRBJ1-2; no clear D gene. V was clipped by 2 bases and J by 4 bases, with 11 bases between them. The CDR3 consists of 14 residues. Per the germline V gene, CDR1 is LGHDT and CDR2 is YNNKEL (reference sequence).

The rearrangement uses TRBV3-1 (or the pseudogene TRBV3-2) and TRBJ2-1; 7 bases map to TRBD2. V lost 3 bases and J lost 9; bases outside the gene matches: 14. Germline CDR1 LGHDT, CDR2 YNNKEL (reference sequence). The CDR3 sequence is 16 residues long. The CDR3 loop reads CASSQGRSGLGIEQFF. CDR3 DNA: TGTGCCAGCAGCCAGGGGAGGTCCGGACTAGGGATTGAGCAGTTCTTC.

This chain joins TRBV21-1 and TRBJ1-1; the table's D gene call, TRBD1, was not cross checked with the DNA. TRBV21-1 is a recognized pseudogene. This CDR3 is 16 amino acids long. CDR3 protein: CASSLTDRGPGAEAFF. In DNA form, the CDR3 reads TGTGCCAGCAGCTTGACGGACAGGGGGCCAGGAGCTGAAGCTTTCTTT.

The CDR3 sequence: CASSQDSPGEAFF. CDR3 coding DNA: TGTGCCAGCAGCCAAGATTCGCCAGGGGAAGCTTTCTTT. The genes are TRBV14 and TRBJ1-1; the D gene is possibly TRBD1 (5 bases). This CDR3 region has 13 residues. Germline V gene sequence: CDR1 SGHDN, CDR2 FVKESK. The V gene lost 0 bases and the J gene lost 8 bases, with 10 bases spanning the gap.

This rearrangement joins TRBV9 to TRBJ2-7; perhaps TRBD1 as D (6 bases). The CDR3 is made up of 15 amino acids. V was clipped by 0 bases and J by 6 bases, with 16 bases between them. CDR1 and CDR2 (germline): SGDLS, YYNGEE. This chain's CDR3 is CASSVVYRAPGEQYF. CDR3 coding DNA: TGTGCCAGCAGCGTAGTTTACAGGGCTCCGGGCGAGCAGTACTTC.

The chain uses TRBV7-2 and TRBJ2-7; the D is unclear. Germline values: CDR1 SGHTA, CDR2 FQGNSA. V was trimmed by 3 bases and J by 6 bases, leaving 9 bases between them. The CDR3 has 12 amino acids. In nucleotides, the CDR3 is TGTGCCAGCAGCTTCGGTGGCGGCGAGCAGTACTTC. It translates to CASSFGGGEQYF.

The chain is built from TRBV2 and TRBJ1-2, with D hard to call. V was trimmed by 7 bases and J by 1 base, leaving 10 bases between them. The germline V gene encodes CDR1 SNHLY and CDR2 FYNNEI. The CDR3 totals 13 residues. CDR3 in amino acids: CASTRGSNYGYTF. For the CDR3, the DNA is TGTGCCAGCACCCGAGGCAGTAACTATGGCTACACCTTC.

The V call is TRBV6-5, the J call TRBJ2-3, with 7 bases fitting TRBD2. V shed 6 bases and J 5 bases; nucleotides not matched to a gene: 8. CDR3 length equals 14 residues. The V gene's germline CDR1 is MNHEY and CDR2 SVGAGI. CDR3 bases: TGTGCCAGCAGACTAGCGCAGGAGAAAGATACGCAGTATTTT. This encodes CASRLAQEKDTQYF.

The J gene is TRBJ2-3, the V gene TRBV4-1, with D possibly being TRBD1 (5 bases). The CDR3 has 16 residues. Looked up from germline, CDR1 is MGHRA and CDR2 is YSYEKL. Trimming removed 2 bases from V and 1 base from J, with 13 bases in between. CDR3 residues: CASSQQPIRGTDTQYF. Written as DNA, the CDR3 is TGCGCCAGCAGCCAACAACCGATCAGGGGCACAGATACGCAGTATTTT.

This clone was picked up one time. The V gene is TRBV3-1 (or the pseudogene TRBV3-2), the J gene TRBJ2-7; TRBD2 is a possible D gene (6 bases). Germline values: CDR1 LGHDT, CDR2 YNNKEL (reference sequence). The V and J ends lost 1 base and 3 bases respectively, with 13 bases between them. This CDR3 contains 15 residues. The CDR3 coding sequence is TGTGCCAGCAGCCAAGCCGGGACTGGAAACTACGAGCAGTACTTC. This codes for CASSQAGTGNYEQYF.

The V call is TRBV11-2, the J call TRBJ1-1; D is uncertain. CDR1 is SGHAT and CDR2 is FQNNGV in the germline V gene. The ends were cut back, 1 base at V and 2 bases at J, with 11 bases in the middle. The CDR3 is 15 residues long. This chain's CDR3 is CASSLGHSGNTEAFF. CDR3 nucleotides: TGTGCCAGCAGCTTAGGGCATTCAGGTAACACTGAAGCTTTCTTT.